The 32 T cell receptor beta chains listed next were all sequenced from one sample in a study of blood T cell repertoires in COVID-19 (dated by TCRdb to the early 2020s). Libraries were made using the immunoSEQ multiplex PCR assay. TCRdb took this table from immuneACCESS and kept in-frame rearrangements with V and J called. Such tables lack part of the clones; where checked against another copy, unresolved V genes explain under half of the gap, and the rest is unexplained. The table for this sample lists about 240,000 clones; approximately 86% of them were counted only once. Roughly 5.5% of the sample is held by the ten biggest clonotypes. The source material was peripheral blood. The source is a human donor in a cohort sampled during active COVID-19.

The chain combines TRBV30 with TRBJ1-5; no firm D call. The CDR3 length is 13 residues. The ends were cut back, 5 bases at V and 1 base at J, with 9 bases in the middle. Germline lookup yields CDR1 GTSNPN and CDR2 SVGIG (reference sequence). CDR3 sequence reads: CAWQDYSNQPQHF. In DNA form, the CDR3 reads TGTGCCTGGCAGGACTACAGCAATCAGCCCCAGCATTTT.

The chain uses TRBV24-1 and TRBJ2-5; D might be TRBD1 (6 bases). The V gene's germline CDR1 is KGHDR and CDR2 SFDVKD. The CDR3 has 14 amino acids. Trimming shortened V by 4 bases and J by 5 bases, and 13 bases separated the two germline ends. CDR3 protein: CATSESSRGETQYF. CDR3 bases: TGTGCCACCAGTGAATCCAGCAGGGGCGAGACCCAGTACTTC.

This clone is a singleton in its sample. The chain carries TRBV30 and TRBJ2-2; 8 positions match TRBD1. The V segment lost 4 bases and the J segment 1 base; nucleotides outside the gene matches: 2. The germline V gene encodes CDR1 GTSNPN and CDR2 SVGIG (reference sequence). CDR3 length: 14 amino acids. The CDR3 here is CAWIGTGNTGELFF. The CDR3 nucleotides are TGTGCCTGGATTGGGACAGGGAACACCGGGGAGCTGTTTTTT.

This clone was detected only a few times. The chain links TRBV24-1 to TRBJ2-7, with D perhaps TRBD2 (5 bases). CDR1 is KGHDR and CDR2 is SFDVKD in the germline V gene. This CDR3 region has 15 residues. Trimming shortened V by 4 bases and J by 0 bases, and 12 bases separated the two germline ends. The CDR3 DNA is TGTGCCACCAGTGACCGGTCTAGCAACTCCTACGAGCAGTACTTC. Amino acids: CATSDRSSNSYEQYF.

The V gene is TRBV11-2, the J gene TRBJ2-3; possibly TRBD1 for D (5 bases). This CDR3 region has 12 residues. V was clipped by 8 bases and J by 1 base, with 7 bases between them. In germline, CDR1 is SGHAT, CDR2 FQNNGV. The CDR3 nucleotides read TGTGCCAGCTCGACAGGCACAGATACGCAGTATTTT. Amino acid sequence: CASSTGTDTQYF.

This clone was seen only a few times. The chain employs TRBV9 and TRBJ2-7, with 7 bases fitting TRBD1. CDR1 and CDR2 from the germline V gene are SGDLS and YYNGEE. This CDR3 region has 15 residues. Losses at the gene ends were 3 bases for V and 3 bases for J; bases not matched to a gene: 9. CDR3 in amino acids: CASSGSRTGGYEQYF. In DNA, the CDR3 is TGTGCCAGCAGCGGATCTAGGACAGGAGGCTACGAGCAGTACTTC. The full variable domain, in which reference TRBV9 and TRBJ2-7 provide the parts outside the CDR3, is DSGVTQTPKHLITATGQRVTLRCSPRSGDLSVYWYQQSLDQGLQFLIQYYNGEERAKGNILERFSAQQFPDLHSELNLSSLELGDSALYFCASSGSRTGGYEQYFGPGTRLTVT.

The chain links TRBV3-1 (or the pseudogene TRBV3-2) to TRBJ2-5, with D possibly matching TRBD1 (5 bases). CDR1 LGHDT and CDR2 YNNKEL come from the germline V gene (reference sequence). The CDR3 is 14 residues long. V was shortened by 4 bases and J by 3 bases, with 12 bases between the two germline ends. CDR3 sequence reads: CASSPVGVEETQYF. The DNA of the CDR3 is TGTGCCAGCAGCCCCGTAGGGGTCGAAGAGACCCAGTACTTC.

The chain combines TRBV27 with TRBJ2-6; maybe TRBD1 (6 bases). With 3 bases removed from V and 1 base from J, the gap between germline ends came to 10 bases. Germline assignment: CDR1 MNHEY and CDR2 SMNVEV (reference sequence). CDR3 length: 16 amino acids. In DNA, the CDR3 is TGTGCCAGCAGTTTCGACAGGACTTCTGGGGCCAACGTCCTGACTTTC. Translated, it gives CASSFDRTSGANVLTF.

The CDR3: CASSLTTGLNTEAFF. CDR3 bases: TGTGCCAGCAGTCTGACGACAGGTTTGAACACTGAAGCTTTCTTT. The V call is TRBV28, the J call TRBJ1-1; TRBD1 is a possible D gene (6 bases). CDR1 is MDHEN, CDR2 SYDVKM, per germline. The CDR3 runs 15 residues. Trimming took 5 bases from V and 0 from J, leaving 13 bases between them. Drawing the rest from reference TRBV28 and TRBJ1-1, the complete variable domain is DVKVTQSSRYLVKRTGEKVFLECVQDMDHENMFWYRQDPGLGLRLIYFSYDVKMKEKGDIPEGYSVSREKKERFSLILESASTNQTSMYLCASSLTTGLNTEAFFGQGTRLTVV.

The chain recombines TRBV3-1 (or the pseudogene TRBV3-2) with TRBJ1-1; D call uncertain. The germline CDR1 and CDR2 sequences are LGHDT and YNNKEL (reference sequence). V lost 4 bases to trimming and J lost 4 bases, with 10 bases between them. The CDR3 runs 13 residues. The CDR3 loop is CASSPRGSTEAFF. The CDR3 DNA reads TGTGCCAGCAGCCCACGGGGAAGCACTGAAGCTTTCTTT.

The chain is built from TRBV5-1 and TRBJ2-1; possible D gene TRBD2, 6 bases. The V end was cut by 1 base, the J end by 5 bases, with 16 bases between. Germline assignment: CDR1 SGHRS and CDR2 YFSETQ. The CDR3 has 16 amino acids. The chain's CDR3 is CASSLYGGKSNNEQFF. The CDR3, as DNA: TGCGCCAGCAGCTTGTACGGGGGAAAATCGAACAATGAGCAGTTCTTC.

This rearrangement joins TRBV27 to TRBJ2-4; TRBD2 matches 7 bases. CDR3 length: 15 amino acids. Germline V CDR1 and CDR2: MNHEY, SMNVEV (reference sequence). With V trimmed by 5 bases and J by 3 bases, 7 bases remained unmatched. The CDR3 is CASSLRGVLKNIQYF. CDR3 nucleotide sequence: TGTGCCAGCAGTCTCCGGGGGGTCCTCAAAAACATTCAGTACTTC.

This rearrangement joins TRBV20-1 to TRBJ1-1, with unresolved D. The V and J ends lost 7 bases and 3 bases respectively, with 9 bases between them. Per the germline V gene, CDR1 is DFQATT and CDR2 is SNEGSKA (reference sequence). This CDR3 spans 11 amino acids. The CDR3 here is CSVPAYTEAFF. As DNA, the CDR3 is TGCAGTGTCCCAGCGTACACTGAAGCTTTCTTT.

The chain joins TRBV9 to TRBJ2-2; D remains unclear. Germline V gene sequence: CDR1 SGDLS, CDR2 YYNGEE. The CDR3 sequence is 13 residues long. Trimming shortened V by 4 bases and J by 2 bases, and 6 bases separated the two germline ends. CDR3 in amino acids: CASSPRNTGELFF. CDR3 DNA: TGTGCCAGCAGCCCCAGAAACACCGGGGAGCTGTTTTTT.

The CDR3: CAIAGTVRKTQYF. In DNA, the CDR3 is TGTGCCATCGCCGGGACAGTTCGAAAGACCCAGTACTTC. V usage is TRBV10-3 and J usage is TRBJ2-5, with 7 bases lining up with TRBD1. Germline assignment: CDR1 ENHRY and CDR2 SYGVKD. The length of the CDR3 is 13 residues. V was pared by 8 bases and J by 6 bases, with 9 bases of the junction left unmatched.

About this clone itself: Sequence at one end of the junction differs from germline and may be a read error. The gene calls are TRBV27 and TRBJ2-7; TRBD2 might be the D (6 bases). CDR1 MNHEY and CDR2 SMNVEV come from the germline V gene (reference sequence). This CDR3 is built from 14 residues. The CDR3 region is CASSSTRDSSEQYF. For the CDR3, the DNA is TGTGCCAGCAGTAGCACGCGGGACTCCTCCGAGCAGTACTTC.

The chain combines TRBV6-6 with TRBJ1-1; D is possibly TRBD1 (6 bases). Trimming cost V 7 bases and J 0 bases, with 9 bases left between them. The length of the CDR3 is 13 residues. Germline V gene sequence: CDR1 MNHNY, CDR2 SVGAGI (reference sequence). DNA of the CDR3: TGTGCCAGCACCGGACAGCTGAACACTGAAGCTTTCTTT. It specifies CASTGQLNTEAFF.

V is TRBV6-5 and J is TRBJ1-5; no clear D. This CDR3 is built from 13 residues. Trimming shortened V by 0 bases and J by 7 bases, and 7 bases separated the two germline ends. CDR1 is MNHEY and CDR2 is SVGAGI in the germline V gene. The CDR3 loop reads CASSYSWEQPQHF. The DNA of the CDR3 is TGTGCCAGCAGTTACTCTTGGGAGCAGCCCCAGCATTTT.

This chain connects TRBV2 to TRBJ2-5, with 7 bases aligning to TRBD2. The V gene end was trimmed by 6 bases and the J gene end by 4 bases; junction bases not matched to a gene: 11. CDR3 length equals 15 residues. CDR1 is SNHLY and CDR2 is FYNNEI in the germline V gene. The CDR3 loop reads CASRIAGPSRETQYF. As DNA, the CDR3 is TGTGCCAGCAGGATAGCGGGTCCCTCCCGAGAGACCCAGTACTTC.

The CDR3 DNA reads TGCGCCAGCAGCCAGACTAGCCTGAACACCGGGGAGCTGTTTTTT. Its translation is CASSQTSLNTGELFF. The chain couples TRBV5-1 to TRBJ2-2, with TRBD2 identical over 7 bases. This CDR3 is built from 15 residues. The J segment lost 1 base and the V segment lost 4 bases, leaving 4 bases of the junction unmatched. Germline-derived CDR1 and CDR2 are SGHRS and YFSETQ.

The chain recombines TRBV30 with TRBJ2-7; 7 bases match TRBD2. CDR3 size: 14 residues. In germline, CDR1 is GTSNPN, CDR2 SVGIG (reference sequence). Unmatched junction bases numbered 8, after V lost 3 bases and J lost 3 bases. The CDR3 DNA is TGTGCCTGGAGAGTTGGGGCTAGCGGCTACGAGCAGTACTTC. It is translated as CAWRVGASGYEQYF.

The genes are TRBV6-2 or TRBV6-3 and TRBJ1-1, with TRBD1 matching 9 bases. The CDR3 has 16 residues. Germline CDR1 MNHEY, CDR2 SVGEGT. V lost 3 bases and J lost 1; bases outside the gene matches: 6. The CDR3 nucleotides are TGTGCCAGCAGTTATTTCCGGGACAGGGCGAACACTGAAGCTTTCTTT. Encoded protein: CASSYFRDRANTEAFF.

The V call is TRBV5-6, the J call TRBJ1-1; 7 bases fit TRBD1. This CDR3 comprises 13 residues. Germline CDR1 and CDR2: SGHDT and YYEEEE. The trim removed 0 bases at V and 11 bases at J, leaving 7 bases unmatched. CDR3 DNA: TGTGCCAGCAGCTTGGACAGGGGTAACTTGGCTTTCTTT. Protein product: CASSLDRGNLAFF. Together with reference TRBV5-6 and TRBJ1-1, the CDR3 gives the full variable domain: DAGVTQSPTHLIKTRGQQVTLRCSPKSGHDTVSWYQQALGQGPQFIFQYYEEEERQRGNFPDRFSGHQFPNYSSELNVNALLLGDSALYLCASSLDRGNLAFFGQGTRLTVV.

The sample holds one count of this clone. The chain has TRBV6-5 and TRBJ1-1; D possibly corresponds to TRBD1 (6 bases). Trimming took off 8 bases at V and 4 bases at J, with 11 bases between the two ends. Germline V gene sequence: CDR1 MNHEY, CDR2 SVGAGI. The CDR3 consists of 12 residues. In DNA form, the CDR3 reads TGTGCCAGCTACAGGGTTGGCACTGAAGCTTTCTTT. As protein: CASYRVGTEAFF.

V and J are TRBV10-3 and TRBJ2-1; TRBD2 matches 11 bases. CDR1 ENHRY and CDR2 SYGVKD come from the germline V gene. The CDR3 is made up of 16 amino acids. J gave up 5 bases and V 4 bases, and 7 bases lay outside the gene matches. The CDR3 DNA follows: TGTGCCATCAGTGGGACTCCGGGACTAGCGGACAATGAGCAGTTCTTC. Protein sequence: CAISGTPGLADNEQFF.

V and J are TRBV5-4 and TRBJ1-1; 8 nucleotides agree with TRBD1. The CDR3 totals 16 residues. V was clipped by 3 bases and J by 1 base; unmatched bases: 8. CDR1 is SGHNT, CDR2 YYREEE, per germline (reference sequence). CDR3 bases: TGTGCCAGCAGCTCTTACAGGGGGACAAAGAACACTGAAGCTTTCTTT. Its translation: CASSSYRGTKNTEAFF. Complete variable domain (other parts from reference TRBV5-4 and TRBJ1-1): ETGVTQSPTHLIKTRGQQVTLRCSSQSGHNTVSWYQQALGQGPQFIFQYYREEENGRGNFPPRFSGLQFPNYSSELNVNALELDDSALYLCASSSYRGTKNTEAFFGQGTRLTVV.

V gene TRBV24-1 combines with J gene TRBJ2-7, with 7 bases lining up with TRBD1. Germline assignment: CDR1 KGHDR and CDR2 SFDVKD. There are 14 residues in the CDR3. J gave up 9 bases and V 4 bases, and 11 bases lay outside the gene matches. CDR3 in amino acids: CATSEKGGSVGQYF. The CDR3 DNA follows: TGTGCCACCAGTGAGAAAGGGGGCTCCGTTGGGCAGTACTTC.

The gene calls are TRBV18 and TRBJ2-7, with D possibly matching TRBD2 (6 bases). Germline V gene data show CDR1 as KGHSH and CDR2 as LQKENI. Deletions cut 0 bases from V and 2 bases from J, with 8 bases between. The CDR3 runs 14 residues. The CDR3 DNA sequence: TGTGCCAGCTCACCACCGGCTAGCGCCTACGAGCAGTACTTC. It codes for CASSPPASAYEQYF. The complete variable domain, with remaining parts taken from reference TRBV18 and TRBJ2-7, reads NAGVMQNPRHLVRRRGQEARLRCSPMKGHSHVYWYRQLPEEGLKFMVYLQKENIIDESGMPKERFSAEFPKEGPSILRIQQVVRGDSAAYFCASSPPASAYEQYFGPGTRLTVT.

The CDR3 loop reads CASRLKVPALAGGPETQYF. The CDR3 nucleotides are TGTGCCAGCAGACTCAAGGTACCGGCGTTAGCGGGAGGGCCGGAGACCCAGTACTTC. V gene TRBV28 combines with J gene TRBJ2-5, with TRBD2 matching over 11 bases. Germline V gene data show CDR1 as MDHEN and CDR2 as SYDVKM. V lost 6 bases and J lost 5; bases outside the gene matches: 20. This CDR3 has 19 residues.

J is TRBJ2-5 and V is TRBV14, with TRBD1 as a possible D gene (6 bases). The ends were cut back, 2 bases at V and 5 bases at J, with 12 bases in the middle. This CDR3 is 14 amino acids long. Germline values: CDR1 SGHDN, CDR2 FVKESK. CDR3 in amino acids: CASSQTQRGETQYF. DNA for the CDR3: TGTGCCAGCAGCCAAACTCAGAGGGGGGAGACCCAGTACTTC. Full variable domain (outside the CDR3, taken from reference TRBV14 and TRBJ2-5): EAGVTQFPSHSVIEKGQTVTLRCDPISGHDNLYWYRRVMGKEIKFLLHFVKESKQDESGMPNNRFLAERTGGTYSTLKVQPAELEDSGVYFCASSQTQRGETQYFGPGTRLLVL.

This clone was observed a single time. V and J are TRBV7-9 and TRBJ2-7, with unresolved D. The germline gives CDR1 SEHNR, CDR2 FQNEAQ (reference sequence). The CDR3 spans 13 residues. The V gene lost 2 bases and the J gene lost 4 bases, with 9 bases spanning the gap. CDR3 sequence (DNA): TGTGCCAGCAGCTTAACAGCACCTTACGAGCAGTACTTC. Encoded protein: CASSLTAPYEQYF.

The chain couples TRBV19 to TRBJ1-5; 7 nucleotides line up with TRBD1. Germline V CDR1 and CDR2: LNHDA, SQIVND (reference sequence). This CDR3 contains 15 residues. V lost 5 bases, J lost 0 bases, and 4 bases stayed unmatched. CDR3 protein: CASSPGQVSNQPQHF. CDR3 DNA sequence: TGTGCCAGTAGTCCAGGACAGGTTAGCAATCAGCCCCAGCATTTT.